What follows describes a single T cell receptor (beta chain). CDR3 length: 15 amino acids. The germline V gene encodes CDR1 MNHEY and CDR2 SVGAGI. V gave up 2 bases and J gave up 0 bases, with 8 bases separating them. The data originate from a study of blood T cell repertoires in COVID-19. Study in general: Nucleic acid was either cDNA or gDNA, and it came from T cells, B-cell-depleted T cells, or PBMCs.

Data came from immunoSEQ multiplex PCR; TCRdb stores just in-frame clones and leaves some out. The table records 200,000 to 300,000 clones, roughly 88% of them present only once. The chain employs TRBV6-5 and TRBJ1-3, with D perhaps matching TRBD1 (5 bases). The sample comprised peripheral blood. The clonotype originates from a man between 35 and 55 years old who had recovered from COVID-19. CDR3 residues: CASSYSDSSGNTIYF. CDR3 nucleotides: TGTGCCAGCAGTTACAGCGACAGCTCTGGAAACACCATATATTTT.